The 17 T cell receptor beta chains below come from one sample, sequenced in a study of lymphopenia after photon versus proton radiotherapy. Clones were read by immunoSEQ multiplex PCR, and TCRdb kept only the in-frame ones, dropping some. There are tens of thousands of clones in the sample; under 95% occur only once, and under 0.9% lies in the top ten. This specimen consisted of peripheral blood, obtained from a patient treated with photon-based radiotherapy. Source of these receptors: a woman in her forties or fifties with cholangiocarcinoma.

This chain connects TRBV6-1 to TRBJ2-7; the D gene is possibly TRBD1 (6 bases). The length of the CDR3 is 14 residues. Trimming shortened V by 8 bases and J by 3 bases, and 17 bases separated the two germline ends. CDR1 is MNHNS and CDR2 is SASEGT in the germline V gene. CDR3 loop: CASGGHQTNYEQYF. In nucleotides, the CDR3 is TGTGCCAGCGGGGGACACCAAACGAACTACGAGCAGTACTTC.

The chain carries TRBV2 and TRBJ1-2; no firm D call. CDR3 length: 16 amino acids. The ends were cut back, 4 bases at V and 0 bases at J, with 15 bases in the middle. The germline CDR1 and CDR2 sequences are SNHLY and FYNNEI. Here the CDR3 DNA reads TGTGCCAGCAGTGGTTCCGGTTCTATGTCTAACTATGGCTACACCTTC. Its protein product is CASSGSGSMSNYGYTF.

V is TRBV30 and J is TRBJ2-6; the match to TRBD1 covers 10 bases. In germline, CDR1 is GTSNPN, CDR2 SVGIG (reference sequence). V was pared by 5 bases and J by 4 bases, with 5 bases of the junction left unmatched. The length of the CDR3 is 15 residues. The CDR3 protein is CAWDRGLSGANVLTF. For the CDR3, the DNA is TGTGCCTGGGACAGGGGGCTTTCGGGGGCCAACGTCCTGACTTTC.

The rearrangement links TRBV11-2 to TRBJ1-4, with unresolved D. Germline loops: CDR1 SGHAT, CDR2 FQNNGV. The CDR3 has 15 amino acids. V was cut by 5 bases and J by 2 bases, with 12 bases left in between. CDR3 bases: TGTGCCAGCAGCCCCCCCCAGCGGACTAATGAAAAACTGTTTTTT. Protein: CASSPPQRTNEKLFF.

This chain uses TRBV10-3 with TRBJ2-3, with D perhaps TRBD1 or TRBD2 (5 bases each). The CDR3 is 15 amino acids. V was shortened by 8 bases and J by 4 bases, with 19 bases between the two germline ends. Germline CDR1 and CDR2: ENHRY and SYGVKD. CDR3 in amino acids: CAIGEERGRADTQYF. The CDR3 DNA sequence: TGTGCCATCGGCGAAGAACGGGGCAGGGCAGATACGCAGTATTTT.

This rearrangement joins TRBV19 to TRBJ2-7, with a tentative D call TRBD1 (6 bases). Germline V lookup: CDR1 LNHDA, CDR2 SQIVND (reference sequence). V dropped 5 bases and J dropped 1 base, with 9 bases sitting between them. The CDR3 spans 13 residues. Here the CDR3 reads CASSRGQSYEQYF. CDR3 DNA: TGTGCCAGTAGTCGGGGACAATCCTACGAGCAGTACTTC.

The genes are TRBV20-1 and TRBJ1-2; D is unresolved. Germline CDR1 reads DFQATT; CDR2 reads SNEGSKA (reference sequence). Trimming left V 3 bases short and J 8 bases short, with 7 bases between. The CDR3 runs 10 residues. CDR3 nucleotides: TGCAGTGCTAGGTGGGAAGGCTACACCTTC. Protein product: CSARWEGYTF.

This chain uses TRBV9 with TRBJ2-1; the match to TRBD2 covers 7 bases. The CDR3 spans 16 residues. After removal of 0 bases from V and 0 bases from J, the junction contained 3 bases not matched to a gene. From germline, CDR1 is SGDLS and CDR2 YYNGEE. DNA of the CDR3: TGTGCCAGCAGCGTAGTAAGCGGGAACTCCTACAATGAGCAGTTCTTC. Translation gives CASSVVSGNSYNEQFF.

The chain carries TRBV12-5 and TRBJ1-4; weak D call: TRBD1 (6 bases). CDR1 is LGHNT, CDR2 FRNRAP, per germline. Deletions cut 3 bases from V and 4 bases from J, with 12 bases between. The CDR3 is made up of 15 amino acids. The CDR3: CASGFQTGLNEKLFF. The CDR3 nucleotides read TGTGCTAGTGGTTTTCAGACAGGACTTAATGAAAAACTGTTTTTT.

V gene TRBV5-1 combines with J gene TRBJ1-2, with 8 bases identical to TRBD1. CDR1 and CDR2 (germline): SGHRS, YFSETQ. The V and J ends lost 4 bases and 7 bases, in that order; junction bases with no gene match: 9. CDR3 length equals 14 residues. The chain's CDR3 is CASSPGQGLGGYTF. CDR3 in DNA: TGCGCCAGCAGCCCCGGACAGGGATTGGGTGGCTACACCTTC.

The chain employs TRBV5-1 and TRBJ2-5; 10 positions agree with TRBD1. The CDR3 covers 14 residues. CDR1 is SGHRS and CDR2 is YFSETQ in the germline V gene. Unmatched junction bases numbered 9, after V lost 6 bases and J lost 7 bases. Written as DNA, the CDR3 is TGCGCCAGCACTTCCGGGACAGGGGAGGCGACCCAGTACTTC. Translated: CASTSGTGEATQYF.

This chain uses TRBV6-5 with TRBJ1-2; perhaps TRBD1 as D (6 bases). V lost 10 bases, J lost 2 bases, and 14 bases lay in between. This CDR3 has 13 residues. CDR1 and CDR2 from the germline V gene are MNHEY and SVGAGI. The CDR3 bases are TGTGCCACTTCCAATACAGGGAACTATGGCTACACCTTC. Protein: CATSNTGNYGYTF.

The chain combines TRBV10-3 with TRBJ2-7, with 10 nucleotides matching TRBD1. The germline V gene has CDR1 ENHRY and CDR2 SYGVKD. The CDR3 totals 16 residues. Trimming removed 3 bases from V and 4 bases from J; junction bases left unmatched: 9. The CDR3 bases are TGTGCCATCAGTGACCCTAGGGACAGGGGAAATTACGAGCAGTACTTC. Translating gives CAISDPRDRGNYEQYF.

CDR3: CASSSAASLDGYTF. The CDR3 region has the DNA TGTGCCAGCAGTTCCGCGGCCTCGTTAGATGGCTACACCTTC. The chain is built from TRBV27 and TRBJ1-2, with no clear D. CDR3 length: 14 residues. Trimming cost V 4 bases and J 6 bases, with 15 bases left between them. Germline V CDR1 and CDR2: MNHEY, SMNVEV (reference sequence).

The chain couples TRBV9 to TRBJ1-6; D is perhaps TRBD1 (5 bases). V was shortened by 4 bases and J by 5 bases, with 13 bases between the two germline ends. The CDR3 extends over 15 amino acids. CDR1 and CDR2 from the germline V gene are SGDLS and YYNGEE. The CDR3, as DNA: TGTGCCAGCAGCAGGGAGGGCAGGGATAATTCACCCCTCCACTTT. It specifies CASSREGRDNSPLHF.

V is TRBV7-9 and J is TRBJ2-3; tentatively, D is TRBD1 or TRBD2 (5 bases each). Germline V lookup: CDR1 SEHNR, CDR2 FQNEAQ (reference sequence). The CDR3 runs 14 residues. Trimming left V 3 bases short and J 0 bases short, with 7 bases between. The DNA of the CDR3 is TGTGCCAGCAGCTTGGGGGTCAGCACAGATACGCAGTATTTT. Encoded protein: CASSLGVSTDTQYF.

The chain couples TRBV28 to TRBJ1-1, with TRBD1 identical over 7 bases. After removal of 5 bases from V and 6 bases from J, the junction contained 6 bases not matched to a gene. Germline CDR1 reads MDHEN; CDR2 reads SYDVKM. The CDR3 is 13 residues long. The CDR3 protein is CASSEDRFPEAFF. In nucleotides, the CDR3 is TGTGCCAGCAGTGAGGACAGGTTCCCTGAAGCTTTCTTT.